Sequencing of this T cell receptor (beta chain) was carried out in a study of cytomegalovirus exposure and HLA in healthy donors. Germline lookup yields CDR1 LNHDA and CDR2 SQIVND (reference sequence). Losses at the gene ends were 4 bases for V and 5 bases for J; bases not matched to a gene: 8. This CDR3 has 16 amino acids. Concerning this clone itself: Its antigen is not known.

Points from the study as a whole: Researchers catalogued about 160 TCR beta chains as cytomegalovirus-associated. Later analysis demonstrated an association between a missense DCLRE1C variant and TCR beta V- and J-gene trimming. The number of N-insertions in an Asian-associated ancestry cluster was reportedly below the 666-donor mean in a later analysis.

Each donor's status was that of a healthy bone marrow donor. The study ran its PCR with 60 Vbeta and 13 Jbeta primers. Clones were sequenced by immunoSEQ multiplex PCR, and TCRdb holds only the in-frame ones, with some missing. The sample includes roughly 120,000 clones, approximately 80% of them seen just once. The origin of this receptor is a woman in her thirties or forties in good health and CMV-seropositive. V and J are TRBV19 and TRBJ1-4, with TRBD1 matching over 9 bases. The sample comprised PBMCs. The chain's CDR3 is CASSTTPGTGNEKLFF. The CDR3 DNA reads as TGTGCCAGTAGTACCACCCCTGGGACAGGGAATGAAAAACTGTTTTTT.